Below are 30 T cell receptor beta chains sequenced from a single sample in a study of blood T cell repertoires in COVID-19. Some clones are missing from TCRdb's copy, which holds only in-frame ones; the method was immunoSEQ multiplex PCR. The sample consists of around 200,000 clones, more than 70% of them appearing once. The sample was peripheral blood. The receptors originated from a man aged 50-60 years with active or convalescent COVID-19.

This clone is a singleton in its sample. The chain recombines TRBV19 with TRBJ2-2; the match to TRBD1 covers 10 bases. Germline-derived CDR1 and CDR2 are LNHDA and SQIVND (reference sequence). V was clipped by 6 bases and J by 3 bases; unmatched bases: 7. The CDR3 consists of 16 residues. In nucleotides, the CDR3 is TGTGCCAGTAGCACGACAGGGGGCGCGGACACCGGGGAGCTGTTTTTT. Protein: CASSTTGGADTGELFF.

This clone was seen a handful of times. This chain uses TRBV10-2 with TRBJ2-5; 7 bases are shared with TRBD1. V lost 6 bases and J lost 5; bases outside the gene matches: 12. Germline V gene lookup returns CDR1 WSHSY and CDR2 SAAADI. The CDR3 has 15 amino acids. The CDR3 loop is CASSSGQAGWETQYF. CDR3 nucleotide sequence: TGCGCCAGCAGCAGTGGACAGGCAGGATGGGAGACCCAGTACTTC.

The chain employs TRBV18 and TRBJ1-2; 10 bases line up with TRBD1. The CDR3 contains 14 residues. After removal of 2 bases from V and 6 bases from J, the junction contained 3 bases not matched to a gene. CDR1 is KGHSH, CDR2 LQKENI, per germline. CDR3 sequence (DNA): TGTGCCAGCTCACCAGGGACAGGGGAGGATGGCTACACCTTC. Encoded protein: CASSPGTGEDGYTF.

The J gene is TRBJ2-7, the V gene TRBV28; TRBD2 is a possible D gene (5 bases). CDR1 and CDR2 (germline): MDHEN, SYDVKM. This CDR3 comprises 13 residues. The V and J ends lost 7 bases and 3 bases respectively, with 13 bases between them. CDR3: CASTAGPNYEQYF. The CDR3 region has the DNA TGTGCCAGCACTGCGGGCCCAAACTACGAGCAGTACTTC.

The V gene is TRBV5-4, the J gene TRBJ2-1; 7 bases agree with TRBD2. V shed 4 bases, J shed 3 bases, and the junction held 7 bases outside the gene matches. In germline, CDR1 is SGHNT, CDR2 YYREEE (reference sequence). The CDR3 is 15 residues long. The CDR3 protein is CASSQPSGLYNEQFF. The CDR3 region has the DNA TGTGCCAGCAGCCAACCTAGCGGCCTCTACAATGAGCAGTTCTTC.

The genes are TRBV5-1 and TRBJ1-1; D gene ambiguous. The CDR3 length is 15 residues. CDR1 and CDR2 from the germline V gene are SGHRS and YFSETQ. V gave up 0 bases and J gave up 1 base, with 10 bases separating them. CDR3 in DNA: TGCGCCAGCAGCTTGGGCGATACTTCGAACACTGAAGCTTTCTTT. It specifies CASSLGDTSNTEAFF.

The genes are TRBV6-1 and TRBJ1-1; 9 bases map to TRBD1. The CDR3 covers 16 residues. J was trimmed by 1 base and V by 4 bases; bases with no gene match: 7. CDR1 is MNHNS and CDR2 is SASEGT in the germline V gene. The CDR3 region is CASSGGDRDGNTEAFF. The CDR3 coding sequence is TGTGCCAGCAGTGGTGGGGACAGGGATGGGAACACTGAAGCTTTCTTT.

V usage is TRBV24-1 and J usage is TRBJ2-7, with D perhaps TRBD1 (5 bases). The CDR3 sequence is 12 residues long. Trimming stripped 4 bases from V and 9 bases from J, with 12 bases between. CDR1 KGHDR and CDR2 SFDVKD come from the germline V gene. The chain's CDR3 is CATSDPDKPQYF. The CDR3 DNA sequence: TGTGCCACCAGTGACCCGGACAAACCGCAGTACTTC.

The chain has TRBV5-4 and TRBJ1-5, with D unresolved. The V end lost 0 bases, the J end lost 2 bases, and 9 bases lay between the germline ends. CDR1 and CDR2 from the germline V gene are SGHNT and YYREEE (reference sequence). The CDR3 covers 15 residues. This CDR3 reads CASSLGGSGNQPQHF. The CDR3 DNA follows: TGTGCCAGCAGCTTGGGCGGCAGTGGCAATCAGCCCCAGCATTTT.

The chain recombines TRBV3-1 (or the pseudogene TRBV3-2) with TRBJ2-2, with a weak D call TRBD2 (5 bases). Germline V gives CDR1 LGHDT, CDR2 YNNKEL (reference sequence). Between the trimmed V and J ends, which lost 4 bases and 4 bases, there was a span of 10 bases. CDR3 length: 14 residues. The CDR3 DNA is TGTGCCAGCAGCCGATCCGAGGGCACCGGGGAGCTGTTTTTT. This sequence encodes CASSRSEGTGELFF.

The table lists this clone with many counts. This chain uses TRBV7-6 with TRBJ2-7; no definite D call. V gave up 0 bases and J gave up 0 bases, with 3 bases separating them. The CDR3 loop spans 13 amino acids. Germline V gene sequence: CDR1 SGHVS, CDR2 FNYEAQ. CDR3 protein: CASSLASSYEQYF. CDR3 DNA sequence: TGTGCCAGCAGCTTAGCCAGCTCCTACGAGCAGTACTTC.

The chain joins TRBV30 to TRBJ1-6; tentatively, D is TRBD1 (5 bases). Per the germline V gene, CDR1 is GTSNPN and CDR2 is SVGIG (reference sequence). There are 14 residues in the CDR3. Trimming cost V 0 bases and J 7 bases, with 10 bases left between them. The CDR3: CAWSVHGGNSPLHF. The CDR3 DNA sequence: TGTGCCTGGAGTGTACACGGGGGGAATTCACCCCTCCACTTT.

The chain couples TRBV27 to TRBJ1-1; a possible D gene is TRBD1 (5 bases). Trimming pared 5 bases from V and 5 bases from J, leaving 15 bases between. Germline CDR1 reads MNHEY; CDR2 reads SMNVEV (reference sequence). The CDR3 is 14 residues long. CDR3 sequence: CASSPGGVRTEAFF. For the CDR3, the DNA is TGTGCCAGCAGTCCGGGGGGGGTACGAACTGAAGCTTTCTTT.

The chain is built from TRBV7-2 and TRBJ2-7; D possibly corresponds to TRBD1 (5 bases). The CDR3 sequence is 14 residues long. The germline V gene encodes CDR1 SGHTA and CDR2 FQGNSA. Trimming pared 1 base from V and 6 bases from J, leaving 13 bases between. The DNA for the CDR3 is TGTGCCAGCAGCTTAGGGGGCGACCCGATCGAGCAGTACTTC. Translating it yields CASSLGGDPIEQYF.

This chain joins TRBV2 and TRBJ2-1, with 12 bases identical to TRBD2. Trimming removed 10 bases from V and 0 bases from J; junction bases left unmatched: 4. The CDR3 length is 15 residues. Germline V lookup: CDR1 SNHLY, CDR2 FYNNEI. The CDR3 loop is CANRGLAGSYNEQFF. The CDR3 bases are TGTGCCAACCGGGGACTAGCGGGCTCCTACAATGAGCAGTTCTTC.

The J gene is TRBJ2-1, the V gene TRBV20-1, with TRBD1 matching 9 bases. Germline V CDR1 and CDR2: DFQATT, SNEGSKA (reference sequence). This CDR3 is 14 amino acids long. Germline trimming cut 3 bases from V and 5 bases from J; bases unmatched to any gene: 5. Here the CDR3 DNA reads TGCAGTGCTAGTGGGGACAGGGCCCACAATGAGCAGTTCTTC. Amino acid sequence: CSASGDRAHNEQFF.

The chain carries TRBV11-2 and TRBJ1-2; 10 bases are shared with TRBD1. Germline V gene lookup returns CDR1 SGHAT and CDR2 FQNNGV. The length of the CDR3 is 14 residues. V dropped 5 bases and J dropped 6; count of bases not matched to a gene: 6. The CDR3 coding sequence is TGTGCCAGCAGCGTTTACGGGACAGGGGATGGCTACACCTTC. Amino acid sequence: CASSVYGTGDGYTF.

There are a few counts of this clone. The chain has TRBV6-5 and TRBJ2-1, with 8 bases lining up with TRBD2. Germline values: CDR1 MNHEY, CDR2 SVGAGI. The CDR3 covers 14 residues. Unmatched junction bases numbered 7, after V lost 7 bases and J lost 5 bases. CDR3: CASNYGGANNEQFF. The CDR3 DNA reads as TGTGCCAGCAACTACGGGGGGGCTAACAATGAGCAGTTCTTC.

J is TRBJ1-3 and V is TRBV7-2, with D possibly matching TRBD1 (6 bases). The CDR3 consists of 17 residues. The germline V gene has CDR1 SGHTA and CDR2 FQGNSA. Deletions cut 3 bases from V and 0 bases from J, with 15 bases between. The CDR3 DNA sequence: TGTGCCAGCAGCTTTACCGTCCGACAGGTCTCTGGAAACACCATATATTTT. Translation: CASSFTVRQVSGNTIYF.

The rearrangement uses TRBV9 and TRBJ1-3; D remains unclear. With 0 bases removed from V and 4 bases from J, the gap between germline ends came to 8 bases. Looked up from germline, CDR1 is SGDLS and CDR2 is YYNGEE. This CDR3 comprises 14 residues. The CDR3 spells CASSVVGIGNTIYF. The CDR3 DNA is TGTGCCAGCAGCGTAGTCGGGATAGGAAACACCATATATTTT.

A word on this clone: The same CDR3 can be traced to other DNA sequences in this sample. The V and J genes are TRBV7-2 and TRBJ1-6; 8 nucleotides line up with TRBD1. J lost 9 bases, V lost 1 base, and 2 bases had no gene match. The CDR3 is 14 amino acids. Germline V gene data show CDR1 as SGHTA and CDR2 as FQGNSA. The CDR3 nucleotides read TGTGCCAGCAGCTTAGGGACAGGGAGTTCACCCCTCCACTTT. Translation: CASSLGTGSSPLHF.

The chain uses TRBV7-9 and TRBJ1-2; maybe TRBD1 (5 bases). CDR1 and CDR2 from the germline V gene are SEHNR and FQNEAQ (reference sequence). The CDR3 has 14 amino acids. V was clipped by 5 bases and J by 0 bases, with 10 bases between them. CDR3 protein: CASSVGLANYGYTF. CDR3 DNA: TGTGCCAGCAGCGTGGGACTAGCTAACTATGGCTACACCTTC.

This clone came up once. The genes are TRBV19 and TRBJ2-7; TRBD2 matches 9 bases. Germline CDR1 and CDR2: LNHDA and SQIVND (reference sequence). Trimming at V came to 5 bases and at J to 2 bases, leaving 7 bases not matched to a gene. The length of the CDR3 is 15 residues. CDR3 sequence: CASSSNSGRAYEQYF. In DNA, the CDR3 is TGTGCCAGTAGTTCCAATAGCGGGAGAGCCTACGAGCAGTACTTC.

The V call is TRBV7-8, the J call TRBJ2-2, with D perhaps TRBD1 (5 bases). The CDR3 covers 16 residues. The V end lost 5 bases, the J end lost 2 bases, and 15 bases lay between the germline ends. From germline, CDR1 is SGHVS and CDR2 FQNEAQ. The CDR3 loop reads CASSPASDSNTGELFF. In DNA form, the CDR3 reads TGTGCCAGCAGCCCCGCCTCTGACAGCAACACCGGGGAGCTGTTTTTT.

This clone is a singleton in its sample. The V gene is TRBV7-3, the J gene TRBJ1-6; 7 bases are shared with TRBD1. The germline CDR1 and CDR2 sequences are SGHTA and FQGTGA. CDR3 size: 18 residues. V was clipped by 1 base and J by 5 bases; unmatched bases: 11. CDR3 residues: CASSLNAAGTVDNSPLHF. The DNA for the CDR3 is TGTGCCAGCAGCTTAAATGCCGCTGGGACAGTTGATAATTCACCCCTCCACTTT. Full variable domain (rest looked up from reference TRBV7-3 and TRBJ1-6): GAGVSQTPSNKVTEKGKYVELRCDPISGHTALYWYRQSLGQGPEFLIYFQGTGAADDSGLPNDRFFAVRPEGSVSTLKIQRTERGDSAVYLCASSLNAAGTVDNSPLHFGNGTRLTVT.

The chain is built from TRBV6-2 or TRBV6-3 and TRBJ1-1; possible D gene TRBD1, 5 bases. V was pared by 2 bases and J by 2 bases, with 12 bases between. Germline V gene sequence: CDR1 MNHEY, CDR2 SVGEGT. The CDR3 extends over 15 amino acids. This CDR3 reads CASSYRQLPNTEAFF. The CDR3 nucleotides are TGTGCCAGCAGTTACCGACAGCTCCCCAACACTGAAGCTTTCTTT.

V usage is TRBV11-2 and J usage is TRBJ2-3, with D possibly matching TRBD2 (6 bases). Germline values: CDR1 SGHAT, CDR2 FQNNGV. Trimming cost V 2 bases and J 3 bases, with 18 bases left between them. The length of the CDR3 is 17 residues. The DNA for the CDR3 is TGTGCCAGCAGCTTAACGTTGGTCGGGAGTAGTACAGATACGCAGTATTTT. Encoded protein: CASSLTLVGSSTDTQYF. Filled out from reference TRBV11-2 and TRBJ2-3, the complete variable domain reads EAGVAQSPRYKIIEKRQSVAFWCNPISGHATLYWYQQILGQGPKLLIQFQNNGVVDDSQLPKDRFSAERLKGVDSTLKIQPAKLEDSAVYLCASSLTLVGSSTDTQYFGPGTRLTVL.

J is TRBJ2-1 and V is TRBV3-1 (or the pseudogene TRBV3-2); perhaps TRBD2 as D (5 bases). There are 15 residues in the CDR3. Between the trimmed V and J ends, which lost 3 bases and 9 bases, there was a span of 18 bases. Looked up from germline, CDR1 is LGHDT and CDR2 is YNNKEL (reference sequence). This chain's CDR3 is CASSQTRGLPVEQFF. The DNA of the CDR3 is TGTGCCAGCAGCCAGACCCGAGGACTCCCGGTTGAGCAGTTCTTC.

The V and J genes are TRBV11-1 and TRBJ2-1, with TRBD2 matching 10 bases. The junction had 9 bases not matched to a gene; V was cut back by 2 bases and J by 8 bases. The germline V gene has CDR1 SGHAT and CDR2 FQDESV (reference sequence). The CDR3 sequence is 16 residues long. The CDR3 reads CASSLNGLAGADEQFF. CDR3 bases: TGTGCCAGCAGCTTAAATGGTCTAGCGGGAGCCGATGAGCAGTTCTTC.

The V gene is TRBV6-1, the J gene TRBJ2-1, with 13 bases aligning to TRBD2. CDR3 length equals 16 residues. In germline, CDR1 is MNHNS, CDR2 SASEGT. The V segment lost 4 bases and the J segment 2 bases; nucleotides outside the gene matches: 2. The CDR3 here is CASSALAGGTYNEQFF. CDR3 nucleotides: TGTGCCAGCAGTGCACTAGCGGGAGGGACCTACAATGAGCAGTTCTTC.